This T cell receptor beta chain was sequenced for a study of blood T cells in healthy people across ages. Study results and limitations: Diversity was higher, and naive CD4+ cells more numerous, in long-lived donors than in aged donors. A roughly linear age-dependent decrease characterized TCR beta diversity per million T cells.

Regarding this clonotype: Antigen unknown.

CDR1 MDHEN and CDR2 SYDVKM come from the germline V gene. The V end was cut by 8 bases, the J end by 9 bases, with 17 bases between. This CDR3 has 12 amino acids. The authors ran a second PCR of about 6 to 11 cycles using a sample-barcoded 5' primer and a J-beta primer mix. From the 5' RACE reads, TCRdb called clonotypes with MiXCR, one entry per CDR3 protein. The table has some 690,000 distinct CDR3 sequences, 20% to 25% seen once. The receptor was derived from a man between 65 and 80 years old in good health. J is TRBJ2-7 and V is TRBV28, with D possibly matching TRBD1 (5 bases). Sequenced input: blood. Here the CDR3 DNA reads TGTGCCAGCCCTATTGCCAGGGCTAGGCAGTACTTC. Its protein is CASPIARARQYF.